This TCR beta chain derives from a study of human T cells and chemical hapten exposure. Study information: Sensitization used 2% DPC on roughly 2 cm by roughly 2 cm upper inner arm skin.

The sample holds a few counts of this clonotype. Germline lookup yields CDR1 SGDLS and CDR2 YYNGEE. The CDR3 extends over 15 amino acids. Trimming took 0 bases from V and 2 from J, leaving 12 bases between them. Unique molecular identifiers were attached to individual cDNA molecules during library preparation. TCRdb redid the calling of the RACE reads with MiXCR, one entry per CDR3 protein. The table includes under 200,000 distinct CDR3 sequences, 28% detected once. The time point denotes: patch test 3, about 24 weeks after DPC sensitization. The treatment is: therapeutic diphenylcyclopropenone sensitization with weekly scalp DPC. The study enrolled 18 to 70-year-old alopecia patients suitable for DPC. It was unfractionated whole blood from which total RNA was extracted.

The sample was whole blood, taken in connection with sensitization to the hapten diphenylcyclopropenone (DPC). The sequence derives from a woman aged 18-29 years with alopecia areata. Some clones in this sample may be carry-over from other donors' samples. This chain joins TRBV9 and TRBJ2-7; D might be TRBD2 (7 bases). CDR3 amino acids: CASSVATGRAYEQYF. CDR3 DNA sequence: TGTGCCAGCAGCGTAGCAACAGGGAGGGCCTACGAGCAGTACTTC.